Following are 31 T cell receptor beta chains from one sample sequenced in a study of T cell repertoires in cytomegalovirus infection. No cognate antigen is known for these TCRs. One entry per CDR3 protein results from TCRdb running MiXCR on the reads. Among around 900,000 distinct CDR3 sequences listed, 31% were seen once. This material consisted of cultured CD8+ T cells from PBMCs, taken from culture after CMV antigen stimulation. All receptors come from a human donor in good health (CMV status not recorded). Some clones in this sample may be carry-over from other donors' samples.

On this clonotype: Sequence at one end of the junction differs from germline and may be a read error. The V call is TRBV7-9, the J call TRBJ2-5, with D hard to call. Germline CDR1 reads SEHNR; CDR2 reads FQNEAQ (reference sequence). The CDR3 contains 14 residues. CDR3 region: CANSLAQAVETQYF. For the CDR3, the DNA is TGTGCCAACAGCCTCGCCCAGGCGGTTGAGACCCAGTACTTC.

J is TRBJ2-5 and V is TRBV4-3; 8 bases are shared with TRBD2. There are 17 residues in the CDR3. Germline-derived CDR1 and CDR2 are LGHNA and YSLEER. Trimming took 1 base from V and 0 from J; bases not matched to a gene: 7. The CDR3 sequence is CASSQVTTSGYQETQYF. In nucleotides, the CDR3 is TGCGCCAGCAGCCAAGTTACTACTAGCGGTTACCAAGAGACCCAGTACTTC.

The V and J genes are TRBV7-6 and TRBJ2-3, with D perhaps matching TRBD1 (6 bases). CDR1 is SGHVS, CDR2 FNYEAQ, per germline. CDR3 size: 13 residues. V was clipped by 5 bases and J by 5 bases, with 11 bases between them. CDR3: CASSLGQLDTQYF. The CDR3 nucleotides are TGTGCCAGCAGCCTAGGACAGCTAGATACGCAGTATTTT.

The table lists this clonotype with a few counts. The CDR3 protein is CASSLAQAANSQETQYF. The CDR3 DNA follows: TGTGCCAGCAGCTTAGCGCAGGCAGCTAACTCACAAGAGACCCAGTACTTC. The chain links TRBV7-9 to TRBJ2-5; unclear D gene. Germline CDR1 is SEHNR and CDR2 is FQNEAQ (reference sequence). The CDR3 spans 17 residues. V was trimmed by 0 bases and J by 2 bases, leaving 16 bases between them.

This clonotype was detected many times. The rearrangement uses TRBV7-9 and TRBJ2-7; 8 bases are a match to TRBD1. V was pared by 5 bases and J by 2 bases, with 17 bases of the junction left unmatched. The CDR3 length is 18 residues. The germline V gene has CDR1 SEHNR and CDR2 FQNEAQ (reference sequence). CDR3 coding DNA: TGTGCCAGCAGCACCACCGGGACAGGTCGTCCCCTAACCTACGAGCAGTACTTC. Translated: CASSTTGTGRPLTYEQYF. Full variable domain (missing parts from reference TRBV7-9 and TRBJ2-7): DTGVSQNPRHKITKRGQNVTFRCDPISEHNRLYWYRQTLGQGPEFLTYFQNEAQLEKSRLLSDRFSAERPKGSFSTLEIQRTEQGDSAMYLCASSTTGTGRPLTYEQYFGPGTRLTVT.

The gene calls are TRBV4-1 and TRBJ2-1; TRBD1 matches 12 bases. The J segment lost 7 bases and the V segment lost 3 bases, leaving 10 bases of the junction unmatched. CDR1 is MGHRA, CDR2 YSYEKL, per germline. The CDR3 consists of 17 residues. The CDR3 reads CASSHSSGTGGSNEQFF. In DNA form, the CDR3 reads TGCGCCAGCAGCCATTCCTCCGGGACAGGGGGCTCAAATGAGCAGTTCTTC.

The chain joins TRBV5-5 to TRBJ1-6; D is ambiguous. The CDR3 totals 16 residues. Looked up from germline, CDR1 is SGHKS and CDR2 is YYEKEE (reference sequence). The V end was cut by 0 bases, the J end by 8 bases, with 15 bases between. The CDR3 region has the DNA TGTGCCAGCAGCTTGGAACGGAAGCTTGGATATTCACCCCTCCACTTT. Its translation is CASSLERKLGYSPLHF.

This chain uses TRBV6-5 with TRBJ2-2; no clear D gene. This CDR3 is built from 13 residues. Germline V lookup: CDR1 MNHEY, CDR2 SVGAGI. V dropped 8 bases and J dropped 3 bases, with 10 bases sitting between them. The CDR3 is CASSNDYTGELFF. The DNA for the CDR3 is TGTGCCAGCTCCAATGACTACACCGGGGAGCTGTTTTTT.

This chain connects TRBV12-3 or TRBV12-4 to TRBJ2-7; no firm D call. Trimming removed 6 bases at V and 3 bases at J, with 9 bases between. The CDR3 sequence is 12 residues long. The CDR3 coding sequence is TGTGCCAGCAGCCAGATCCACTACGAGCAGTACTTC. Its translation: CASSQIHYEQYF.

The chain couples TRBV7-6 to TRBJ1-1, with no clear D. The CDR3 is 13 residues long. CDR1 and CDR2 from the germline V gene are SGHVS and FNYEAQ. Trimming left V 0 bases short and J 5 bases short, with 7 bases between. CDR3: CASSLAAKTEAFF. The CDR3 nucleotides read TGTGCCAGCAGCTTAGCCGCGAAAACTGAAGCTTTCTTT.

J is TRBJ2-3 and V is TRBV7-2; TRBD1 matches at 7 bases. J gave up 6 bases and V 5 bases, and 8 bases lay outside the gene matches. The CDR3 is made up of 14 amino acids. In germline, CDR1 is SGHTA, CDR2 FQGNSA. The CDR3 nucleotides read TGTGCCAGCAGCCACTCCGACAGGGCGGATACGCAGTATTTT. Encoded protein: CASSHSDRADTQYF.

This clonotype was detected ten times or more. V is TRBV4-3 and J is TRBJ2-1, with 11 bases matching TRBD2. Germline values: CDR1 LGHNA, CDR2 YSLEER. V lost 4 bases and J lost 0; bases outside the gene matches: 14. CDR3 length: 20 residues. DNA of the CDR3: TGCGCCAGCAGCCGCGGTCTAGCGGGGGGCTTTTCGAGCTCCTACAATGAGCAGTTCTTC. Its translation is CASSRGLAGGFSSSYNEQFF.

The chain uses TRBV12-3 or TRBV12-4 and TRBJ2-3, with 12 bases matching TRBD2. J was trimmed by 5 bases and V by 6 bases; bases with no gene match: 6. CDR3 length: 15 amino acids. CDR3 nucleotide sequence: TGTGCCAGCAGGACGACTAGCGGGGGCGGAGATACGCAGTATTTT. Encoded protein: CASRTTSGGGDTQYF.

This clonotype has only a few counts. J is TRBJ2-1 and V is TRBV7-9; possibly TRBD1 or TRBD2 for D (5 bases each). CDR3 length equals 11 residues. The V and J ends lost 8 bases and 15 bases respectively, with 17 bases between them. CDR1 is SEHNR and CDR2 is FQNEAQ in the germline V gene (reference sequence). The CDR3 reads CASRSWDRLFF. The CDR3 coding sequence is TGTGCCAGCCGATCCTGGGACCGCCTGTTCTTC.

In its sample, this clonotype was seen once. The chain links TRBV19 to TRBJ2-2; TRBD2 is a possible D gene (6 bases). Germline CDR1 LNHDA, CDR2 SQIVND (reference sequence). The CDR3 sequence is 15 residues long. The ends were cut back, 3 bases at V and 3 bases at J, with 11 bases in the middle. The CDR3 DNA is TGTGCCAGTAGTATGTCCTCGGGGGACACCGGGGAGCTGTTTTTT. As protein: CASSMSSGDTGELFF.

This clonotype appeared many times. J is TRBJ2-3 and V is TRBV10-3; 11 bases match TRBD2. The germline V gene has CDR1 ENHRY and CDR2 SYGVKD. The trim removed 2 bases at V and 2 bases at J, leaving 3 bases unmatched. This CDR3 contains 16 residues. In DNA, the CDR3 is TGTGCCATCAGTGAGCCACTAGCGGGGGACACAGATACGCAGTATTTT. This translates into CAISEPLAGDTDTQYF.

This clonotype was detected many times. The limits of the CDR3 on the DNA are not certain, so only TCRdb's listed CDR3 is given. The genes are TRBV6-5 and TRBJ2-5; the table names TRBD2, a call not compared with the DNA. Germline lookup yields CDR1 MNHEY and CDR2 SVGAGI. The length of the CDR3 is 16 amino acids, counting both ends. This CDR3 is CASSTSTSGGAGTQYF.

The chain has TRBV7-6 and TRBJ2-1; TRBD2 might be the D (5 bases). This CDR3 is 13 amino acids long. CDR1 SGHVS and CDR2 FNYEAQ come from the germline V gene. Trimming stripped 4 bases from V and 6 bases from J, with 10 bases between. CDR3 coding DNA: TGTGCCAGCAGCTGGCGGGTCGGCAATGAGCAGTTCTTC. Its translation is CASSWRVGNEQFF.

This clonotype came up a few times. The chain has TRBV12-3 or TRBV12-4 and TRBJ2-7; 8 nucleotides match TRBD1. After removal of 7 bases from V and 5 bases from J, the junction contained 7 bases not matched to a gene. The length of the CDR3 is 13 residues. CDR3 region: CASTRTGPHEQYF. The CDR3 nucleotides read TGTGCCAGCACCAGGACAGGGCCACACGAGCAGTACTTC.

The CDR3 sequence: CASSPRQGNNQPQHF. The DNA of the CDR3 is TGTGCCAGCAGTCCCCGACAGGGGAATAATCAGCCCCAGCATTTT. This chain joins TRBV6-2 or TRBV6-3 and TRBJ1-5, with 8 bases that match TRBD1. The CDR3 is made up of 15 amino acids. CDR1 and CDR2 (germline): MNHEY, SVGEGT. V was pared by 5 bases and J by 4 bases, with 7 bases of the junction left unmatched.

This clonotype was detected many times. The junction does not match germline at one end; this may be a read error. This chain links TRBV7-6 with TRBJ2-2, with 9 bases matching TRBD2. This CDR3 is built from 15 residues. The germline V gene has CDR1 SGHVS and CDR2 FNYEAQ. The CDR3: CASSLAGVNTGELFF. CDR3 sequence (DNA): TGTGCTAGCAGTTTAGCGGGGGTTAACACCGGGGAGCTGTTTTTT.

V usage is TRBV4-1 and J usage is TRBJ2-1; TRBD2 matches 8 bases. Germline CDR1 and CDR2: MGHRA and YSYEKL. The CDR3 loop spans 15 amino acids. The V and J ends lost 5 bases and 3 bases, in that order; junction bases with no gene match: 6. The CDR3 DNA follows: TGCGCCAGCAGCACACAGCGGGGGAGCTACAATGAGCAGTTCTTC. This sequence encodes CASSTQRGSYNEQFF.

This clonotype came up a few times. The chain joins TRBV28 to TRBJ1-4, with D perhaps matching TRBD1 (6 bases). The germline V and J ends were trimmed by 2 bases and 4 bases, with 20 bases remaining between them. The CDR3 sequence is 18 residues long. Germline lookup yields CDR1 MDHEN and CDR2 SYDVKM. The chain's CDR3 is CASSLDLEGDGYNEKLFF. CDR3 coding DNA: TGTGCCAGCAGTTTAGACTTGGAGGGGGACGGCTATAATGAAAAACTGTTTTTT.

The V gene is TRBV5-6, the J gene TRBJ1-4, with TRBD1 identical over 9 bases. The germline CDR1 and CDR2 sequences are SGHDT and YYEEEE. The CDR3 covers 16 residues. After removal of 4 bases from V and 8 bases from J, the junction contained 12 bases not matched to a gene. This CDR3 reads CASSTGTGHSREKLFF. CDR3 nucleotide sequence: TGTGCCAGCAGCACCGGGACAGGGCATTCAAGAGAAAAACTGTTTTTT.

The J gene is TRBJ2-2, the V gene TRBV6-6; perhaps TRBD1 as D (7 bases). The CDR3 has 16 residues. From germline, CDR1 is MNHNY and CDR2 SVGAGI (reference sequence). Trimming removed 0 bases at V and 5 bases at J, with 13 bases between. The CDR3 loop reads CASSYSTRGPTGELFF. CDR3 in DNA: TGTGCCAGCAGTTACTCGACTAGGGGGCCAACCGGGGAGCTGTTTTTT.

This clonotype was seen only a few times. The rearrangement joins TRBV5-1 to TRBJ2-1, with 8 bases aligning to TRBD2. The V gene's germline CDR1 is SGHRS and CDR2 YFSETQ. The CDR3 is 15 amino acids. Losses at the gene ends were 3 bases for V and 5 bases for J; bases not matched to a gene: 7. CDR3 in amino acids: CASSSRGTSDNEQFF. As DNA, the CDR3 is TGCGCCAGCAGCTCACGGGGGACTAGTGACAATGAGCAGTTCTTC.

The table lists this clonotype with a few counts. V and J are TRBV14 and TRBJ2-1; perhaps TRBD2 as D (6 bases). Per the germline V gene, CDR1 is SGHDN and CDR2 is FVKESK. CDR3 length: 13 residues. V lost 6 bases to trimming and J lost 10 bases, with 16 bases between them. This CDR3 is CASSSQWAGEQFF. The CDR3 DNA is TGTGCCAGCAGTTCACAGTGGGCGGGAGAGCAGTTCTTC.

This clonotype was recorded at least ten times. The CDR3 sequence is CASTGLAGQFATDTQYF. In DNA form, the CDR3 reads TGTGCCAGCACGGGACTAGCGGGGCAATTCGCCACAGATACGCAGTATTTT. The gene calls are TRBV7-2 and TRBJ2-3, with 13 positions matching TRBD2. V trimming: 7 bases; J trimming: 2 bases; junction bases outside the gene matches: 9. Per the germline V gene, CDR1 is SGHTA and CDR2 is FQGNSA. CDR3 length: 17 residues.

The V and J genes are TRBV7-9 and TRBJ2-7; unclear D gene. V was pared by 5 bases and J by 4 bases, with 15 bases between. This CDR3 region has 14 residues. Germline V gene sequence: CDR1 SEHNR, CDR2 FQNEAQ (reference sequence). The CDR3 DNA is TGTGCCAGCAGCCCTCCTCTGGATCGGTACGAGCAGTACTTC. Amino acids: CASSPPLDRYEQYF. The full variable domain, with the rest looked up from reference TRBV7-9 and TRBJ2-7, is DTGVSQNPRHKITKRGQNVTFRCDPISEHNRLYWYRQTLGQGPEFLTYFQNEAQLEKSRLLSDRFSAERPKGSFSTLEIQRTEQGDSAMYLCASSPPLDRYEQYFGPGTRLTVT.

V is TRBV27 and J is TRBJ1-2; 9 bases fit TRBD1. The CDR3 totals 17 residues. Germline assignment: CDR1 MNHEY and CDR2 SMNVEV (reference sequence). V gave up 5 bases and J gave up 2 bases; unmatched junction bases: 12. The CDR3 reads CASSASAGTGRNYGYTF. DNA of the CDR3: TGTGCCAGCAGTGCATCTGCCGGGACAGGGAGGAACTATGGCTACACCTTC.

V and J are TRBV7-9 and TRBJ2-1; 7 bases are shared with TRBD1. The V gene's germline CDR1 is SEHNR and CDR2 FQNEAQ (reference sequence). V trimming: 4 bases; J trimming: 8 bases; junction bases outside the gene matches: 14. The CDR3 covers 16 residues. The DNA for the CDR3 is TGTGCCAGCAGCTCTCCTCCTTCCGGGACAGTAGATGAGCAGTTCTTC. Translated, it gives CASSSPPSGTVDEQFF.